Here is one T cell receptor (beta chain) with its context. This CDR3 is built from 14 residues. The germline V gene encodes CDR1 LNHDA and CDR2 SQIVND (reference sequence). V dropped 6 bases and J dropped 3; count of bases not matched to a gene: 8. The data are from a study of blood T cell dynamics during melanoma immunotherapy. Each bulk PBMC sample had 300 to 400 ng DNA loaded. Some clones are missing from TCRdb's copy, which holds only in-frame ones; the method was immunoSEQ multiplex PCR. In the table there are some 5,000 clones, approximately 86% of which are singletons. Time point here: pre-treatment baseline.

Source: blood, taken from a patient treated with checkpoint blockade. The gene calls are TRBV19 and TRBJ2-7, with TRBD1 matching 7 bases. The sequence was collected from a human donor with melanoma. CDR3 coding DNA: TGTGCCAGTAGGAACAGGGGCGAGAACTACGAGCAGTACTTC. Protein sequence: CASRNRGENYEQYF. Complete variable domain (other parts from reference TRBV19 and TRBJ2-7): DGGITQSPKYLFRKEGQNVTLSCEQNLNHDAMYWYRQDPGQGLRLIYYSQIVNDFQKGDIAEGYSVSREKKESFPLTVTSAQKNPTAFYLCASRNRGENYEQYFGPGTRLTVT.